The rows below give T cell receptor beta chains drawn from one sample of a study of blood T cell repertoires in COVID-19. The repertoire was sequenced with immunoSEQ multiplex PCR; TCRdb's copy has only in-frame clones and lacks some. This repertoire shows 250,000 to 400,000 clones, about nine tenths found once; its top ten account for about 1.5%. The specimen was peripheral blood. All receptors come from a woman aged 25 to 45 with COVID-19, enrolled during active disease. CDR3s include the opening cysteine and the closing phenylalanine or tryptophan. D genes are given only for firm matches. Not all rows give a size; the values are once, few, many and, for expanded clones, a class.

v_gene: TRBV12-3/TRBV12-4; abundance: .; j_gene: TRBJ1-2; d_gene: TRBD1; CDR3aa: CASSRGQSYGYTF; CDR3nt: TGTGCCAGCAGCCGGGGACAGAGCTATGGCTACACCTTC
v_gene: TRBV27; abundance: once; j_gene: TRBJ2-1; d_gene: .; CDR3aa: CASKPFGSSYNEQFF; CDR3nt: TGTGCCAGCAAGCCCTTTGGGAGCTCCTACAATGAGCAGTTCTTC
v_gene: TRBV24-1; abundance: .; j_gene: TRBJ2-3; d_gene: .; CDR3aa: CATSDWGTGLDTQYF; CDR3nt: TGTGCCACCAGTGATTGGGGTACAGGTTTGGATACGCAGTATTTT
v_gene: TRBV27; abundance: .; j_gene: TRBJ2-5; d_gene: .; CDR3aa: CASRTLGRKGETQYF; CDR3nt: TGTGCCAGCCGAACATTAGGACGGAAGGGGGAGACCCAGTACTTC
v_gene: TRBV7-9; abundance: .; j_gene: TRBJ1-1; d_gene: .; CDR3aa: CASSKQGGGEAFF; CDR3nt: TGTGCCAGCAGCAAGCAGGGAGGAGGCGAAGCTTTCTTT
v_gene: TRBV3-1/TRBV3-2; abundance: .; j_gene: TRBJ1-2; d_gene: .; CDR3aa: CASSQSDGYTF; CDR3nt: TGTGCCAGCAGCCAGAGCGACGGCTACACCTTC
v_gene: TRBV15; abundance: .; j_gene: TRBJ1-1; d_gene: .; CDR3aa: CATRRGRTDKNTEAFF; CDR3nt: TGTGCCACCAGGCGAGGGCGAACAGATAAGAACACTGAAGCTTTCTTT
v_gene: TRBV19; abundance: .; j_gene: TRBJ1-2; d_gene: .; CDR3aa: CASSMPGGSYTF; CDR3nt: TGTGCCAGTAGTATGCCGGGGGGGAGCTACACCTTC
v_gene: TRBV19; abundance: .; j_gene: TRBJ1-2; d_gene: TRBD1; CDR3aa: CASSGGQNYGYTF; CDR3nt: TGTGCCAGTAGCGGGGGACAGAACTATGGCTACACCTTC
v_gene: TRBV18; abundance: .; j_gene: TRBJ2-5; d_gene: TRBD2; CDR3aa: CASSPPSGYQETQYF; CDR3nt: TGTGCCAGCTCACCACCTAGCGGGTACCAAGAGACCCAGTACTTC
v_gene: TRBV4-2; abundance: .; j_gene: TRBJ1-4; d_gene: .; CDR3aa: CASSPLSGGRNEKLFF; CDR3nt: TGTGCCAGCAGCCCACTTAGTGGGGGGAGAAATGAAAAACTGTTTTTT
v_gene: TRBV21-1; abundance: .; j_gene: TRBJ1-1; d_gene: .; CDR3aa: CASTDRGPDCIIETEAFF; CDR3nt: TGTGCCAGCACGGACAGGGGCCCCGATTGTATTATTGAGACTGAAGCTTTCTTT
v_gene: TRBV7-9; abundance: once; j_gene: TRBJ1-2; d_gene: .; CDR3aa: CASSGEDHRDLNYGYTF; CDR3nt: TGTGCCAGCAGCGGAGAGGACCACAGGGACCTAAACTATGGCTACACCTTC
v_gene: TRBV14; abundance: .; j_gene: TRBJ2-3; d_gene: .; CDR3aa: CASSQGTGLSTDTQYF; CDR3nt: TGTGCCAGCAGCCAGGGTACAGGCCTGAGCACAGATACGCAGTATTTT
v_gene: TRBV19; abundance: once; j_gene: TRBJ1-2; d_gene: .; CDR3aa: CASSIEGGIGSGYTF; CDR3nt: TGTGCCAGTAGTATAGAGGGGGGGATCGGCTCTGGCTACACCTTC
v_gene: TRBV10-3; abundance: .; j_gene: TRBJ1-2; d_gene: TRBD1; CDR3aa: CAITDRGTRGYTF; CDR3nt: TGTGCCATCACCGACAGGGGCACCCGCGGCTACACCTTC
v_gene: TRBV11-3; abundance: .; j_gene: TRBJ2-5; d_gene: TRBD2; CDR3aa: CASSLLLAGDQETQYF; CDR3nt: TGTGCCAGCAGCTTGCTCCTAGCGGGGGACCAAGAGACCCAGTACTTC
v_gene: TRBV6-5; abundance: few; j_gene: TRBJ1-1; d_gene: .; CDR3aa: CASNLDGGTEAFF; CDR3nt: TGTGCCAGCAACCTAGACGGGGGGACTGAAGCTTTCTTT
v_gene: TRBV29-1; abundance: .; j_gene: TRBJ1-2; d_gene: .; CDR3aa: CSVEEGRAGYTF; CDR3nt: TGCAGCGTTGAGGAGGGCAGGGCAGGCTACACCTTC
v_gene: TRBV2; abundance: .; j_gene: TRBJ1-2; d_gene: TRBD1; CDR3aa: CASRLTGTDYGYTF; CDR3nt: TGTGCCAGCAGGCTCACCGGGACAGATTATGGCTACACCTTC
v_gene: TRBV6-5; abundance: .; j_gene: TRBJ2-1; d_gene: .; CDR3aa: CASRWGVESYNEQFF; CDR3nt: TGTGCCAGCAGATGGGGGGTCGAGTCCTACAATGAGCAGTTCTTC
v_gene: TRBV29-1; abundance: .; j_gene: TRBJ2-1; d_gene: .; CDR3aa: CSAKPGSYNEQFF; CDR3nt: TGCAGCGCCAAACCCGGGTCCTACAATGAGCAGTTCTTC
v_gene: TRBV11-3; abundance: few; j_gene: TRBJ1-1; d_gene: .; CDR3aa: CASSPGTSGNTEAFF; CDR3nt: TGTGCCAGCAGCCCCGGGACTTCGGGGAACACTGAAGCTTTCTTT
v_gene: TRBV7-9; abundance: .; j_gene: TRBJ1-6; d_gene: .; CDR3aa: CASSSGTWNSPLHF; CDR3nt: TGTGCCAGCAGCAGCGGGACTTGGAATTCACCCCTCCACTTT
v_gene: TRBV11-3; abundance: .; j_gene: TRBJ2-5; d_gene: .; CDR3aa: CASSLVSSLSSQETQYF; CDR3nt: TGTGCCAGCAGCTTAGTCTCTTCCTTATCCTCTCAAGAGACCCAGTACTTC
v_gene: TRBV19; abundance: .; j_gene: TRBJ1-5; d_gene: TRBD1; CDR3aa: CASSIHRGSGQPQHF; CDR3nt: TGTGCCAGTAGTATTCACAGGGGGTCGGGGCAGCCCCAGCATTTT
v_gene: TRBV2; abundance: few; j_gene: TRBJ1-2; d_gene: .; CDR3aa: CASSSGFGYGYTF; CDR3nt: TGTGCCAGCAGTTCGGGATTTGGCTATGGCTACACCTTC
v_gene: TRBV7-9; abundance: .; j_gene: TRBJ2-1; d_gene: .; CDR3aa: CASSLARNEQFF; CDR3nt: TGTGCCAGCAGCTTAGCACGGAATGAGCAGTTCTTC
v_gene: TRBV2; abundance: .; j_gene: TRBJ2-7; d_gene: .; CDR3aa: CASSAGLRSYEQYF; CDR3nt: TGTGCCAGCAGCGCGGGACTCCGCTCCTACGAGCAGTACTTC
v_gene: TRBV3-1/TRBV3-2; abundance: .; j_gene: TRBJ2-2; d_gene: TRBD1; CDR3aa: CASSRGTDTGELFF; CDR3nt: TGTGCCAGCAGCCGAGGGACAGATACCGGGGAGCTGTTTTTT
v_gene: TRBV29-1; abundance: .; j_gene: TRBJ2-1; d_gene: .; CDR3aa: CSVVVGARNEQFF; CDR3nt: TGCAGCGTTGTGGTGGGGGCTAGAAATGAGCAGTTCTTC